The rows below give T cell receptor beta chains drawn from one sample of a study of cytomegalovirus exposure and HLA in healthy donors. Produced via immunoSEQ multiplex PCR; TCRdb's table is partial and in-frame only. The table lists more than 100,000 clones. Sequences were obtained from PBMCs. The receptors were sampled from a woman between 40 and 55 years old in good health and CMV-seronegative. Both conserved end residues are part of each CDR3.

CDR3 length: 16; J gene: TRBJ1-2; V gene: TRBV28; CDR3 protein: CASIPSGGQASSGYTF
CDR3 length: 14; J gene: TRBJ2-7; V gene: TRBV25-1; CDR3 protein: CASSPDRGRGEQYF
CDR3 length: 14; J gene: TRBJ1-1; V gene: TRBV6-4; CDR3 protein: CASSVGTGATEAFF
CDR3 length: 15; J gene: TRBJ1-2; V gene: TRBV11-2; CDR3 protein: CASSLGRGSNYGYTF
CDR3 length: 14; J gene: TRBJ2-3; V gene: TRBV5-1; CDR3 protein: CASSLGLASDTQYF
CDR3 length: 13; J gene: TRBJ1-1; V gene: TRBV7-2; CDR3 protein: CASSLGGSTEAFF
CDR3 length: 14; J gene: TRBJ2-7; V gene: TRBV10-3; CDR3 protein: CAISELGGAYEQYF
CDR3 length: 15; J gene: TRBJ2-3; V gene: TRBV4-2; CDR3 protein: CASSQDGQTGDTQYF
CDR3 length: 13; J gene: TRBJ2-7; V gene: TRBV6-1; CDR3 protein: CASIRPISYEQYF
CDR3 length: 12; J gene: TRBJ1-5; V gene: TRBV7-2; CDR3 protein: CASSLNREPQHF
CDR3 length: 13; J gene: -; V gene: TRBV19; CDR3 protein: CASSIPPIHEQYF
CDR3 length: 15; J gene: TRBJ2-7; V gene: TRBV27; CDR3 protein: CASSLETGQHYEQYF
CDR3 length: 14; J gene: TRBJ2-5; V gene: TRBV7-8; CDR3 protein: CASSVTSFEETQYF
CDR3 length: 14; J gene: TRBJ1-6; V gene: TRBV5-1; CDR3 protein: CASSVGTGDSPLHF
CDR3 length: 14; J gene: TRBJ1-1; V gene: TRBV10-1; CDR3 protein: CASRADRGRTEAFF
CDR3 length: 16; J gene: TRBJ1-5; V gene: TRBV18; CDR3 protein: CASSHDGSNSNQPQHF
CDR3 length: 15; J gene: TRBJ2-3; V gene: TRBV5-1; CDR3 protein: CASSLEVAGADTQYF
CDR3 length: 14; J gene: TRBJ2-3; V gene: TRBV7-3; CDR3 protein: CASSLTGGQDTQYF
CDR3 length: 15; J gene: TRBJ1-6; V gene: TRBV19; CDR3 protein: CASTSPGQTNSPLHF
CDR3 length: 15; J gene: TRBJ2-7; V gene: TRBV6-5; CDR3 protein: CASSYQDRSSYEQYF
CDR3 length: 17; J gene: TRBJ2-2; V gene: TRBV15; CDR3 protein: CATSRDRLAANTGELFF
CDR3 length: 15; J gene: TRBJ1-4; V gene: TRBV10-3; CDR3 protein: CAISPTGGKGEKLFF